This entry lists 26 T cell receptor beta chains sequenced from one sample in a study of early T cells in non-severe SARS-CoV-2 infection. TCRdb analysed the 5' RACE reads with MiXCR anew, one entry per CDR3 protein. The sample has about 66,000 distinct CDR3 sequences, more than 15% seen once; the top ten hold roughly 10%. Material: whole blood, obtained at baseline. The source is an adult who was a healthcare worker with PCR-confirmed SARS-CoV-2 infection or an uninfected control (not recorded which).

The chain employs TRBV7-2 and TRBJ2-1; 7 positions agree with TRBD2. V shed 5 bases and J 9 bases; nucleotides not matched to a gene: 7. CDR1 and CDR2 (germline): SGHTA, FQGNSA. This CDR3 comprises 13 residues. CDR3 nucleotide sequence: TGTGCCAGCAGCACCAGACTAGCAACTGAGCAGTTCTTC. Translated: CASSTRLATEQFF.

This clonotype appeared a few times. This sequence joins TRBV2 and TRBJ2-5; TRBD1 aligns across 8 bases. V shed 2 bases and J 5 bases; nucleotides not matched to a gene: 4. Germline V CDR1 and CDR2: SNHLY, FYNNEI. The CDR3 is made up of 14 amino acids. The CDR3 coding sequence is TGTGCCAGCAGTGAACGGGGACAGGAGGAGACCCAGTACTTC. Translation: CASSERGQEETQYF.

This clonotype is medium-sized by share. DNA of the CDR3: TGTGCCAGCAGTACGAAACGCGTGAGCTCCTACGAGCAGTACTTC. This gives the protein CASSTKRVSSYEQYF. The chain has TRBV27 and TRBJ2-7; no clear D. The V gene lost 5 bases and the J gene lost 0 bases, with 14 bases spanning the gap. The CDR3 is 15 residues long. Germline V lookup: CDR1 MNHEY, CDR2 SMNVEV (reference sequence).

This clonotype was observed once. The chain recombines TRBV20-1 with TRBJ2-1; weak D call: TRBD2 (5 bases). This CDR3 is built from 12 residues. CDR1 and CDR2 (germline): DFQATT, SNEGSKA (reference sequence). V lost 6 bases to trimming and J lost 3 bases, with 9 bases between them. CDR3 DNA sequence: TGCAGTGCCGAGGGTAGCTACAATGAGCAGTTCTTC. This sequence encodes CSAEGSYNEQFF.

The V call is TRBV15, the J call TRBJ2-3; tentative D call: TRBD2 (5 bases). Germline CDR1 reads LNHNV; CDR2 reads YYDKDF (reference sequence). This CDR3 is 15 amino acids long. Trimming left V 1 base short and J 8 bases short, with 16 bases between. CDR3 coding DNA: TGTGCCACCAGCAGAGTTTCCGGAGGTCACCGTACGCAGTATTTT. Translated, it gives CATSRVSGGHRTQYF.

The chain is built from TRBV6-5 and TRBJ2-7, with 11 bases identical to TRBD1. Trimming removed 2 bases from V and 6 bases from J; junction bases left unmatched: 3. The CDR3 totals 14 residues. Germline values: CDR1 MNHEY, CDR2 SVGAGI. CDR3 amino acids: CASSYTGQGAEQYF. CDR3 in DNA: TGTGCCAGCAGTTACACCGGACAGGGGGCCGAGCAGTACTTC.

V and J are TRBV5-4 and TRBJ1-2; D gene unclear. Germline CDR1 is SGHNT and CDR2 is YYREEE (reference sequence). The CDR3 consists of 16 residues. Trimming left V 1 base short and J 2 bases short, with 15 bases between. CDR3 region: CASSLNFRPTNYGYTF. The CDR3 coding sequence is TGTGCCAGCAGCTTGAACTTTCGGCCGACGAACTATGGCTACACCTTC.

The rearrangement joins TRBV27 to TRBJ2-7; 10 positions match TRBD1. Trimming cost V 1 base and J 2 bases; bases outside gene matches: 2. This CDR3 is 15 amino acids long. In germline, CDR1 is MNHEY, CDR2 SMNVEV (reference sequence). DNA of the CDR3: TGTGCCAGCAGTTTATGGGGGACAGGGGCCTACGAGCAGTACTTC. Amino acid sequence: CASSLWGTGAYEQYF.

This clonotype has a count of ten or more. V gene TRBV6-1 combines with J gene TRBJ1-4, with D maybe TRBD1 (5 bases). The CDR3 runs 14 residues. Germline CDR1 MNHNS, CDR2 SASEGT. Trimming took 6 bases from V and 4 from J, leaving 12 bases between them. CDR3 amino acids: CASRRDPVNEKLFF. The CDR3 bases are TGTGCCAGCAGGCGGGACCCCGTTAATGAAAAACTGTTTTTT.

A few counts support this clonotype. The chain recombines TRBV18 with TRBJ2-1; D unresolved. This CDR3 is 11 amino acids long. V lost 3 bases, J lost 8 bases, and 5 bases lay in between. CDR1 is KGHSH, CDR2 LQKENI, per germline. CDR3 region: CASSPSYEQFF. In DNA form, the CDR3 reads TGTGCCAGCTCACCGTCCTATGAGCAGTTCTTC.

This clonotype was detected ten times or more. Here the CDR3 DNA reads TGTGCCAGCAGTTTGACAGGGATTGGGAAGCCCCAGCATTTT. Its translation is CASSLTGIGKPQHF. The J gene is TRBJ1-5, the V gene TRBV12-3 or TRBV12-4; TRBD1 aligns across 7 bases. This CDR3 is 14 amino acids long. V gave up 3 bases and J gave up 8 bases; unmatched junction bases: 7.

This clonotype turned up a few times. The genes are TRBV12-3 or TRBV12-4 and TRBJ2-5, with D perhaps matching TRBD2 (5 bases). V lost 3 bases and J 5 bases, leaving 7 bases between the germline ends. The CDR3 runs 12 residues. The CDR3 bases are TGTGCCAGCAGTTTGAGAGGGGAGACCCAGTACTTC. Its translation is CASSLRGETQYF.

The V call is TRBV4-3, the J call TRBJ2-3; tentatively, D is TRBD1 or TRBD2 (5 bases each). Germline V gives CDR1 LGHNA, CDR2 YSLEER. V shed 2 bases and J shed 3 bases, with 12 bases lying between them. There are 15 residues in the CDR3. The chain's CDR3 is CASSQSRRETDTQYF. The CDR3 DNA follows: TGCGCCAGCAGCCAAAGTCGCAGGGAGACAGATACGCAGTATTTT.

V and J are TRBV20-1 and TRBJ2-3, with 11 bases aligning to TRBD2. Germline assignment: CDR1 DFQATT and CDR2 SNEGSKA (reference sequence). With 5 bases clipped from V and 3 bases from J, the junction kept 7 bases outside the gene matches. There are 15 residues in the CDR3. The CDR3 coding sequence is TGCAGTGCTCGTGGGACTAGCGGCTGGACAGATACGCAGTATTTT. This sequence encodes CSARGTSGWTDTQYF.

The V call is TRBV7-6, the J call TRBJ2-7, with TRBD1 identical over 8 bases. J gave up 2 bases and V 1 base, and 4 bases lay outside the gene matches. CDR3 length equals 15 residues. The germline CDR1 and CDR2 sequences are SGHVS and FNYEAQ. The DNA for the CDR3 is TGTGCCAGCAGCTTAGGAGGGACAGGTCCCTACGAGCAGTACTTC. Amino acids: CASSLGGTGPYEQYF. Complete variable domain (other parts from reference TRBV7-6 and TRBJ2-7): GAGVSQSPRYKVTKRGQDVALRCDPISGHVSLYWYRQALGQGPEFLTYFNYEAQQDKSGLPNDRFSAERPEGSISTLTIQRTEQRDSAMYRCASSLGGTGPYEQYFGPGTRLTVT.

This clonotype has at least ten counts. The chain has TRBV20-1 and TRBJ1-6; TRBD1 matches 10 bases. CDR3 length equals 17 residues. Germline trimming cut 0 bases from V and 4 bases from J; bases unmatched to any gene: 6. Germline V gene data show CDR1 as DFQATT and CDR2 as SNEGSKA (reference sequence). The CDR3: CSARDQWTGGYNSPLHF. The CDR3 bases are TGCAGTGCTAGAGATCAGTGGACAGGGGGGTATAATTCACCCCTCCACTTT.

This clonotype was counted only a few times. The CDR3 region is CASSRGFDTQYF. The CDR3, as DNA: TGTGCCAGCAGTAGAGGTTTCGATACGCAGTATTTT. The genes are TRBV6-5 and TRBJ2-3; D is undetermined. The CDR3 runs 12 residues. Trimming took off 5 bases at V and 6 bases at J, with 9 bases between the two ends. CDR1 MNHEY and CDR2 SVGAGI come from the germline V gene.

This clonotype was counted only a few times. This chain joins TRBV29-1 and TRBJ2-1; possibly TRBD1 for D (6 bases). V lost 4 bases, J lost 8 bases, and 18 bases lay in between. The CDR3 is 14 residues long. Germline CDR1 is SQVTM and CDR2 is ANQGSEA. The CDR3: CSVGHETGWDEQFF. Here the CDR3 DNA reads TGCAGCGTTGGGCATGAGACAGGTTGGGATGAGCAGTTCTTC.

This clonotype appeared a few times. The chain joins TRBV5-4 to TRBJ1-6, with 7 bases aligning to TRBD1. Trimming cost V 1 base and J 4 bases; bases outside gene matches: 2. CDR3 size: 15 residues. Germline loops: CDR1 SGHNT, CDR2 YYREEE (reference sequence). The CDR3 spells CASSLRDRYNSPLHF. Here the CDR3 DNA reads TGTGCCAGCAGCTTGCGGGACAGATATAATTCACCCCTCCACTTT.

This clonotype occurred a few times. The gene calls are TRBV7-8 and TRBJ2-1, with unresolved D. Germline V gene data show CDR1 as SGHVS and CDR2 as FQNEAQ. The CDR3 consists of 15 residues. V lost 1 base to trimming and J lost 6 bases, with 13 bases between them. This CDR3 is CASSLGWRRINEQFF. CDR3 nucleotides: TGTGCCAGCAGCTTAGGGTGGCGGAGAATCAATGAGCAGTTCTTC.

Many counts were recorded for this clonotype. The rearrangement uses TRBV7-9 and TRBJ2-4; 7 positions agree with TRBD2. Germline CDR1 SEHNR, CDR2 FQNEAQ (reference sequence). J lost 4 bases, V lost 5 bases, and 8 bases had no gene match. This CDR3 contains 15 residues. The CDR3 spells CASSPPAGKKNIQYF. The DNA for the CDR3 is TGTGCCAGCAGCCCACCAGCGGGAAAGAAAAACATTCAGTACTTC.

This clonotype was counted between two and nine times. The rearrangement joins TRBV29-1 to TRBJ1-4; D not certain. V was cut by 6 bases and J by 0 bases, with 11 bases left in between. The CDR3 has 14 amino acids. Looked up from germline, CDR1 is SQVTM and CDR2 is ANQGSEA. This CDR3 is CSVRRRATNEKLFF. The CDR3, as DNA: TGCAGCGTCCGGCGTCGAGCAACTAATGAAAAACTGTTTTTT.

CDR3 DNA: TGTGCCATCGCACAGGGTCCGGATCAGCCCCAGCATTTT. Its translation is CAIAQGPDQPQHF. This chain joins TRBV27 and TRBJ1-5; D may be TRBD1 (6 bases). Trimming took off 10 bases at V and 5 bases at J, with 15 bases between the two ends. The CDR3 covers 13 residues. The germline V gene encodes CDR1 MNHEY and CDR2 SMNVEV (reference sequence).

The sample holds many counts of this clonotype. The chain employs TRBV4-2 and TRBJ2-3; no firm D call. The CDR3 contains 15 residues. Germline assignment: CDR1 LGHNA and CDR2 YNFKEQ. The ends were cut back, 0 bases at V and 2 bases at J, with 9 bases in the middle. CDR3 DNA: TGTGCCAGCAGCCAAGATCGGCGGATCACAGATACGCAGTATTTT. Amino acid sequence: CASSQDRRITDTQYF.

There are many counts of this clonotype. The CDR3 bases are TGTGCCAGCAGCCCCAGAGGCGAGACCCAGTACTTC. Its protein is CASSPRGETQYF. The J gene is TRBJ2-5, the V gene TRBV11-2; D uncertain. The CDR3 consists of 12 residues. V was clipped by 5 bases and J by 5 bases, with 9 bases between them. Germline V gene sequence: CDR1 SGHAT, CDR2 FQNNGV.

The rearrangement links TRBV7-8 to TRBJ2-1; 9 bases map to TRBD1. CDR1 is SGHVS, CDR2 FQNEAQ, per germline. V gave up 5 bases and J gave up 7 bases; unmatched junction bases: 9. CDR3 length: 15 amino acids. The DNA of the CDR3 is TGTGCCAGCAGCCCCCGCTGGGACAGGGAAAATGAGCAGTTCTTC. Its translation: CASSPRWDRENEQFF. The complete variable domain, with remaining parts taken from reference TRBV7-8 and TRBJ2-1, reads GAGVSQSPRYKVAKRGQDVALRCDPISGHVSLFWYQQALGQGPEFLTYFQNEAQLDKSGLPSDRFFAERPEGSVSTLKIQRTQQEDSAVYLCASSPRWDRENEQFFGPGTRLTVL.